This TCR beta chain comes out of a study of T cell responses to AZD1222 COVID-19 vaccine. Clones were read by immunoSEQ multiplex PCR, and TCRdb kept only the in-frame ones, dropping some. The sample lists more than 100,000 clones, approximately 91% seen once, with approximately 1.8% in the top ten. Deletions cut 7 bases from V and 8 bases from J, with 15 bases between. Germline V gene data show CDR1 as MGHRA and CDR2 as YSYEKL. The CDR3 is 13 residues long. Sequenced material: peripheral blood, taken on day 0 of AZD1222 vaccination. J is TRBJ2-1 and V is TRBV4-1; D ambiguous. This TCR was recovered from an adult in good health. CDR3 region: CASNSWGSDEQFF. DNA of the CDR3: TGCGCCAGCAATAGTTGGGGTTCGGATGAGCAGTTCTTC.